Listed below are T cell receptor beta chains from one sample, sequenced in a study of blood T cell repertoires in COVID-19. Profiling relied on immunoSEQ multiplex PCR, and the TCRdb table lists in-frame clones only, not all of them. The sample includes hundreds of thousands of clones, approximately 86% of them seen just once. The sample consisted of peripheral blood. These receptors all come from a man of 80 years or more with acute or convalescent COVID-19. CDR3s include the opening cysteine and the closing phenylalanine or tryptophan. The order of the fields is V gene, J gene, CDR3 protein.

v_call: TRBV18; j_call: TRBJ2-1; cdr3_aa: CASSQDQGAWTNEQFF
v_call: TRBV18; j_call: TRBJ2-2; cdr3_aa: CASSPRSDSSNTGELFF
v_call: TRBV10-3; j_call: TRBJ1-1; cdr3_aa: CAIKGTGGNTEAFF
v_call: TRBV4-3; j_call: TRBJ2-2; cdr3_aa: CASSQQGGANTGELFF
v_call: TRBV6-1; j_call: TRBJ1-2; cdr3_aa: CASSESQGDHYGYTF
v_call: TRBV12-3/TRBV12-4; j_call: TRBJ1-4; cdr3_aa: CASSRTGREKLFF
v_call: TRBV11-1; j_call: TRBJ1-1; cdr3_aa: CASSPQRGTEAFF
v_call: TRBV21-1; j_call: TRBJ2-7; cdr3_aa: CASIPLAGELSSYEQYF
v_call: TRBV2; j_call: TRBJ1-2; cdr3_aa: CASSAFKTGTLASYGYTF
v_call: TRBV13; j_call: TRBJ1-5; cdr3_aa: CASSRRGGGQPQHF
v_call: TRBV9; j_call: TRBJ2-3; cdr3_aa: CASSVGSRGRERTDTQYF
v_call: TRBV5-4; j_call: TRBJ2-5; cdr3_aa: CASSPGGGVIETQYF
v_call: TRBV7-9; j_call: TRBJ1-4; cdr3_aa: CASSSGGAATNEKLFF
v_call: TRBV11-2; j_call: TRBJ2-7; cdr3_aa: CASNFGDRYYEQYF
v_call: TRBV7-3; j_call: TRBJ1-1; cdr3_aa: CASSPDRYTEAFF
v_call: TRBV19; j_call: TRBJ1-5; cdr3_aa: CASSPRTGVSQPQHF
v_call: TRBV3-1/TRBV3-2; j_call: TRBJ2-5; cdr3_aa: CASSQAKGRRETQYF
v_call: TRBV4-2; j_call: TRBJ2-7; cdr3_aa: CASSQIQGSRAYEQYF
v_call: TRBV5-8; j_call: TRBJ1-5; cdr3_aa: CASSSGRRAHQPQHF
v_call: TRBV28; j_call: TRBJ1-4; cdr3_aa: CASSSPGQVGKLFF
v_call: TRBV7-7; j_call: TRBJ1-3; cdr3_aa: CASSPGTSSSGNTIYF
v_call: TRBV5-4; j_call: TRBJ2-1; cdr3_aa: CASSPTGLPYNEQFF
v_call: TRBV4-2; j_call: TRBJ1-2; cdr3_aa: CASSPGSNYGYTF
v_call: TRBV7-9; j_call: TRBJ1-2; cdr3_aa: CASSLRTGADYGYTF
v_call: TRBV10-3; j_call: TRBJ2-5; cdr3_aa: CATSLAGQETQYF
v_call: TRBV6-5; j_call: TRBJ2-1; cdr3_aa: CASKPGLGPYNEQFF
v_call: TRBV5-6; j_call: TRBJ2-5; cdr3_aa: CASLQGSGETQYF
v_call: TRBV9; j_call: TRBJ2-5; cdr3_aa: CASSVGGGGQETQYF
v_call: TRBV11-2; j_call: TRBJ1-2; cdr3_aa: CASSLSTGSNYGYTF
v_call: TRBV7-3; j_call: TRBJ2-1; cdr3_aa: CASSLTTVSYNEQFF
v_call: TRBV4-2; j_call: TRBJ1-5; cdr3_aa: CASSQAGGDQPQHF
v_call: TRBV7-3; j_call: TRBJ2-3; cdr3_aa: CASSLTGDDTQYF
v_call: TRBV19; j_call: TRBJ1-1; cdr3_aa: CASTDTMNTEAFF
v_call: TRBV6-5; j_call: TRBJ1-2; cdr3_aa: CASRGTALNYGYTF
v_call: TRBV7-9; j_call: TRBJ2-7; cdr3_aa: CASSEFGHSNYEQYF
v_call: TRBV19; j_call: TRBJ2-7; cdr3_aa: CASSSRQGAYEQYF
v_call: TRBV7-2; j_call: TRBJ2-7; cdr3_aa: CASSLEGGALAEGQYF
v_call: TRBV11-2; j_call: TRBJ1-2; cdr3_aa: CASATRDYGYTF
v_call: TRBV4-3; j_call: TRBJ1-4; cdr3_aa: CASSQDLSNEKLFF
v_call: TRBV4-3; j_call: TRBJ1-5; cdr3_aa: CASSQDKGMGPQHF
v_call: TRBV7-2; j_call: TRBJ1-2; cdr3_aa: CASSPDQVNGYTF